Listed below are T cell receptor beta chains from one sample, sequenced in a study of blood T cell repertoires in COVID-19. Data came from immunoSEQ multiplex PCR; TCRdb stores just in-frame clones and leaves some out. The repertoire holds more than 110,000 clones, 84% seen once, with 44% in the top ten. Specimen: peripheral blood. The receptors were gathered from a human donor in a cohort sampled during active COVID-19. The conserved cysteine and the conserved F or W are not part of the CDR3 here. A D gene is named only where the DNA matches it firmly. Size is omitted from some rows. Given values are once, few, many or a class for expanded clones.

v_gene: TRBV12-3/TRBV12-4
len: 11
abundance: -
d_gene: -
CDR3aa: ASSLIGATEAF

v_gene: TRBV4-2
len: 14
abundance: -
d_gene: TRBD1
CDR3aa: ASSQFPQGTPGELF

v_gene: TRBV6-5
len: 11
abundance: -
d_gene: -
CDR3aa: ASSRGRGSEAF

v_gene: TRBV6-1
len: 14
abundance: -
d_gene: TRBD1
CDR3aa: ASSVGDRGLRTEAF

v_gene: TRBV5-6
len: 12
abundance: -
d_gene: TRBD1
CDR3aa: ASSLWDRTYEQY

v_gene: TRBV9
len: 14
abundance: -
d_gene: -
CDR3aa: ASSPEAGLSTDTQY

v_gene: TRBV6-6
len: 13
abundance: -
d_gene: TRBD1
CDR3aa: ASSRQGGPDYGYT

v_gene: TRBV6-5
len: 11
abundance: -
d_gene: TRBD2
CDR3aa: ASGLADQETQY

v_gene: TRBV29-1
len: 11
abundance: -
d_gene: TRBD1
CDR3aa: SGRQGEYSEAF

v_gene: TRBV7-9
len: 13
abundance: once
d_gene: TRBD2
CDR3aa: ASSLIGLANNEQF

v_gene: TRBV7-2
len: 13
abundance: -
d_gene: -
CDR3aa: ASSQEGGGTTEAF

v_gene: TRBV5-4
len: 10
abundance: -
d_gene: -
CDR3aa: ASTIGGSGYT

v_gene: TRBV3-1/TRBV3-2
len: 15
abundance: -
d_gene: TRBD2
CDR3aa: ASTQRTLSGGQETQY

v_gene: TRBV21-1
len: 7
abundance: -
d_gene: -
CDR3aa: ASPSSQH

v_gene: TRBV11-3
len: 15
abundance: -
d_gene: TRBD2
CDR3aa: ASEGEASGRVTDTQY

v_gene: TRBV5-1
len: 15
abundance: -
d_gene: TRBD1
CDR3aa: ASSLAGQGAFAGELF

v_gene: TRBV5-6
len: 14
abundance: -
d_gene: -
CDR3aa: ASSRGTPRGTGELF

v_gene: TRBV7-2
len: 13
abundance: -
d_gene: TRBD2
CDR3aa: ASSWTSGDTGELF

v_gene: TRBV7-9
len: 12
abundance: -
d_gene: TRBD1
CDR3aa: ASSITGVADTQY

v_gene: TRBV30
len: 11
abundance: -
d_gene: -
CDR3aa: AWSARGNQPQH

v_gene: TRBV7-8
len: 13
abundance: -
d_gene: -
CDR3aa: ASSLGRGQTDTQY

v_gene: TRBV5-1
len: 13
abundance: -
d_gene: TRBD2
CDR3aa: ASSGGLAVYNEQF

v_gene: TRBV30
len: 11
abundance: -
d_gene: -
CDR3aa: AWRQVSGNTIY

v_gene: TRBV30
len: 15
abundance: -
d_gene: -
CDR3aa: ALKEGLIFAGANVLT

v_gene: TRBV7-9
len: 14
abundance: -
d_gene: TRBD2
CDR3aa: ASSIGLAGDTDTQY

v_gene: TRBV18
len: 11
abundance: -
d_gene: TRBD1
CDR3aa: ASSRQGNTEAF

v_gene: TRBV7-8
len: 11
abundance: -
d_gene: TRBD1
CDR3aa: ASSLAGTGAQH

v_gene: TRBV28
len: 13
abundance: -
d_gene: TRBD1
CDR3aa: ASMTGGSLVSGYT

v_gene: TRBV27
len: 10
abundance: -
d_gene: -
CDR3aa: ASSPHEGEQF

v_gene: TRBV7-8
len: 10
abundance: -
d_gene: -
CDR3aa: ASSVRNTEAF

v_gene: TRBV5-1
len: 14
abundance: -
d_gene: TRBD2
CDR3aa: ARSLHGGDKTGELF

v_gene: TRBV5-4
len: 15
abundance: -
d_gene: -
CDR3aa: ASSSDRGVRGNYGYT

v_gene: TRBV15
len: 12
abundance: -
d_gene: TRBD1
CDR3aa: ATSTGQAYPRAF

v_gene: TRBV25-1
len: 13
abundance: -
d_gene: TRBD1
CDR3aa: ASSYSGTGNTEAF

v_gene: TRBV19
len: 12
abundance: -
d_gene: -
CDR3aa: ASSIRQGTYEQY

v_gene: TRBV30
len: 11
abundance: -
d_gene: -
CDR3aa: AWSVSGDEKLF

v_gene: TRBV3-1/TRBV3-2
len: 12
abundance: -
d_gene: -
CDR3aa: ASSPGGTGGEAF

v_gene: TRBV11-2
len: 13
abundance: -
d_gene: TRBD1
CDR3aa: ASSTSGGSVYEQY

v_gene: TRBV7-8
len: 12
abundance: -
d_gene: TRBD1
CDR3aa: ASNPGTGDSPLH

v_gene: TRBV5-4
len: 10
abundance: large
d_gene: -
CDR3aa: ASSYSLEKLF

v_gene: TRBV2
len: 13
abundance: -
d_gene: TRBD2
CDR3aa: ASREGAGGAYEQY

v_gene: TRBV4-2
len: 13
abundance: -
d_gene: TRBD1
CDR3aa: ASSLGTGEGDEQF

v_gene: TRBV2
len: 12
abundance: -
d_gene: TRBD1
CDR3aa: ASRTGTGEETQY

v_gene: TRBV5-1
len: 14
abundance: once
d_gene: TRBD1
CDR3aa: ASRLTGPQVGTEAF

v_gene: TRBV24-1
len: 14
abundance: -
d_gene: -
CDR3aa: ATSDMTGEGRNEQF

v_gene: TRBV5-5
len: 12
abundance: -
d_gene: -
CDR3aa: ASSYEQGNQPQH

v_gene: TRBV4-3
len: 11
abundance: few
d_gene: -
CDR3aa: ASSQSIPGPQH

v_gene: TRBV25-1
len: 10
abundance: once
d_gene: -
CDR3aa: ASSDPGTKAF

v_gene: TRBV6-5
len: 10
abundance: few
d_gene: -
CDR3aa: ASGGRHTEAF

v_gene: TRBV28
len: 12
abundance: -
d_gene: -
CDR3aa: ASSQDRSTDTQY

v_gene: TRBV2
len: 10
abundance: -
d_gene: TRBD1
CDR3aa: ASSPRGTEAF